This TCR beta chain was sequenced for a study of shared T cell receptors in the human thymus. V lost 5 bases to trimming and J lost 9 bases; unmatched junction nucleotides: 19. CDR3 size: 20 residues. In germline, CDR1 is MNHEY, CDR2 SMNVEV (reference sequence). Measured with immunoSEQ multiplex PCR; TCRdb has only the in-frame clones, and not every one. The data show hundreds of thousands of clones, about 87% seen once. These records were also assigned to another study, of human thymus T cells. As that study records: Resections removed during corrective heart surgery provided the thymus tissue used.

The genes are TRBV27 and TRBJ2-1, with 16 bases that match TRBD2. The sample consisted of thymocytes. The sequence came from a boy less than two years old with a congenital heart defect. The CDR3 loop reads CASSPYPGTSGRALISEQFF. In nucleotides, the CDR3 is TGTGCCAGCAGTCCCTACCCCGGGACTAGCGGGAGGGCCCTAATCAGTGAGCAGTTCTTC.